A single sample gave rise to the 6 T cell receptor beta chains below, sequenced in a study of control samples from healthy donors and cancer patients. Measured with immunoSEQ multiplex PCR; TCRdb has only the in-frame clones, and not every one. Here the sample spans about 88,000 clones, approximately 95% being singletons. Sequences were obtained from blood. The source is a man between 18 and 35 years old in good health.

The chain has TRBV28 and TRBJ2-2, with D tentatively TRBD1 (6 bases). This CDR3 region has 14 residues. V was cut by 5 bases and J by 1 base, with 8 bases left in between. The germline gives CDR1 MDHEN, CDR2 SYDVKM. Here the CDR3 DNA reads TGTGCCAGCAGTATACAGGGGAACACCGGGGAGCTGTTTTTT. Translating it yields CASSIQGNTGELFF.

The chain carries TRBV9 and TRBJ2-3; D is tentatively TRBD1 or TRBD2 (5 bases each). The V and J ends lost 0 bases and 0 bases respectively, with 11 bases between them. The germline V gene encodes CDR1 SGDLS and CDR2 YYNGEE. The length of the CDR3 is 16 residues. The CDR3 sequence is CASSVGGTASTDTQYF. The CDR3 coding sequence is TGTGCCAGCAGCGTAGGGGGGACGGCTAGCACAGATACGCAGTATTTT.

Remarks on this clone: Different DNA sequences within this sample yield the same CDR3. The chain links TRBV27 to TRBJ1-2, with D uncertain. V lost 5 bases, J lost 2 bases, and 9 bases lay in between. The germline gives CDR1 MNHEY, CDR2 SMNVEV (reference sequence). The CDR3 covers 13 residues. As DNA, the CDR3 is TGTGCCAGCAGTCCTCGGACCAACTATGGCTACACCTTC. Its translation is CASSPRTNYGYTF.

The rearrangement links TRBV25-1 to TRBJ1-2; weak D call: TRBD1 (5 bases). With 6 bases removed from V and 5 bases from J, the gap between germline ends came to 16 bases. The CDR3 consists of 14 residues. Looked up from germline, CDR1 is MGHDK and CDR2 is SYGVNS. The CDR3 protein is CASRGIGTEYGYTF. CDR3 DNA: TGTGCCAGCAGGGGGATAGGGACGGAGTATGGCTACACCTTC.

This clone was counted only a few times. The V gene is TRBV2, the J gene TRBJ2-3; D unclear. Trimming cost V 7 bases and J 0 bases, with 11 bases left between them. This CDR3 contains 14 residues. Per germline, CDR1 SNHLY and CDR2 FYNNEI. CDR3 residues: CASKAETSTDTQYF. In DNA, the CDR3 is TGTGCCAGCAAGGCGGAAACTAGCACAGATACGCAGTATTTT.

The rearrangement links TRBV7-9 to TRBJ1-1; D gene ambiguous. CDR1 and CDR2 (germline): SEHNR, FQNEAQ (reference sequence). There are 14 residues in the CDR3. The ends were cut back, 3 bases at V and 2 bases at J, with 10 bases in the middle. Here the CDR3 reads CASSFRTANTEAFF. The CDR3 DNA reads TGTGCCAGCAGCTTTCGCACAGCAAACACTGAAGCTTTCTTT.